Below, 25 T cell receptor beta chains from the same sample are listed, as sequenced in a study of blood T cell repertoires in COVID-19. Some clones are missing from TCRdb's copy, which holds only in-frame ones; the method was immunoSEQ multiplex PCR. This sample carries over 90,000 clones, 70% to 90% of them seen once, and the ten largest clones take less than 20%. Sequenced input: peripheral blood. The receptor source for this set is a human donor in a cohort sampled during active COVID-19.

This chain links TRBV7-2 with TRBJ2-7; no clear D. V lost 3 bases, J lost 7 bases, and 7 bases lay in between. CDR3 size: 11 residues. The germline CDR1 and CDR2 sequences are SGHTA and FQGNSA. As DNA, the CDR3 is TGTGCCAGCAGCTTGGAGAGGGAGCAGTACTTC. Translated, it gives CASSLEREQYF.

This chain joins TRBV9 and TRBJ1-2; D gene unclear. V dropped 4 bases and J dropped 1 base, with 14 bases sitting between them. Germline assignment: CDR1 SGDLS and CDR2 YYNGEE. The CDR3 has 15 amino acids. CDR3 nucleotide sequence: TGTGCCAGCAGCCCATCAGGAACAGATAACTATGGCTACACCTTC. Its translation: CASSPSGTDNYGYTF.

The J gene is TRBJ2-2, the V gene TRBV7-9; 7 positions agree with TRBD1. This CDR3 has 15 residues. J lost 2 bases, V lost 5 bases, and 5 bases had no gene match. Germline V gene lookup returns CDR1 SEHNR and CDR2 FQNEAQ (reference sequence). CDR3 bases: TGTGCCAGCAGCCGATCAGGGGGTAACACCGGGGAGCTGTTTTTT. Amino acids: CASSRSGGNTGELFF.

The V and J genes are TRBV6-5 and TRBJ2-3; TRBD2 might be the D (7 bases). The CDR3 sequence is 11 residues long. The germline gives CDR1 MNHEY, CDR2 SVGAGI. The V gene lost 8 bases and the J gene lost 6 bases, with 9 bases spanning the gap. The CDR3 sequence is CASGRGDTQYF. The CDR3, as DNA: TGTGCCAGCGGGAGGGGGGATACGCAGTATTTT.

The chain carries TRBV7-2 and TRBJ2-2; 7 positions match TRBD1. The length of the CDR3 is 16 residues. The germline CDR1 and CDR2 sequences are SGHTA and FQGNSA. J gave up 1 base and V 5 bases, and 7 bases lay outside the gene matches. The CDR3 is CASSPNGQVNTGELFF. Written as DNA, the CDR3 is TGTGCCAGCAGCCCCAATGGACAGGTGAACACCGGGGAGCTGTTTTTT. Combining the CDR3 with reference TRBV7-2 and TRBJ2-2 gives the whole variable domain GAGVSQSPSNKVTEKGKDVELRCDPISGHTALYWYRQSLGQGLEFLIYFQGNSAPDKSGLPSDRFSAERTGGSVSTLTIQRTQQEDSAVYLCASSPNGQVNTGELFFGEGSRLTVL.

V usage is TRBV14 and J usage is TRBJ1-1, with TRBD1 matching 7 bases. The CDR3 consists of 17 residues. Germline-derived CDR1 and CDR2 are SGHDN and FVKESK. V gave up 2 bases and J gave up 5 bases; unmatched junction bases: 14. This CDR3 reads CASSQSYGDRLLTEAFF. As DNA, the CDR3 is TGTGCCAGCAGCCAAAGCTACGGGGACAGATTGTTGACTGAAGCTTTCTTT.

V is TRBV9 and J is TRBJ1-4; 7 bases match TRBD1. The CDR3 is 15 amino acids. V lost 0 bases and J lost 4; bases outside the gene matches: 3. Germline lookup yields CDR1 SGDLS and CDR2 YYNGEE. As DNA, the CDR3 is TGTGCCAGCAGCGTAGGGGACAGCGATAATGAAAAACTGTTTTTT. Encoded protein: CASSVGDSDNEKLFF.

V usage is TRBV28 and J usage is TRBJ2-7; 10 bases agree with TRBD2. The CDR3 is made up of 15 amino acids. V was clipped by 5 bases and J by 3 bases; unmatched bases: 7. Germline V CDR1 and CDR2: MDHEN, SYDVKM. CDR3 region: CASSNLAGGNYEQYF. The CDR3 DNA sequence: TGTGCCAGCAGTAATTTAGCGGGAGGCAACTACGAGCAGTACTTC.

The chain links TRBV28 to TRBJ1-1; tentatively, D is TRBD1 (6 bases). This CDR3 has 14 residues. The germline gives CDR1 MDHEN, CDR2 SYDVKM. With 5 bases removed from V and 4 bases from J, the gap between germline ends came to 14 bases. CDR3 sequence reads: CASSQTTGGTEAFF. DNA for the CDR3: TGTGCCAGCAGTCAGACGACAGGAGGCACTGAAGCTTTCTTT.

V is TRBV19 and J is TRBJ2-5; 7 bases line up with TRBD1. The germline V gene encodes CDR1 LNHDA and CDR2 SQIVND (reference sequence). CDR3 length: 14 amino acids. The V and J ends lost 10 bases and 4 bases, in that order; junction bases with no gene match: 12. The CDR3: CATQTGRLGETQYF. CDR3 nucleotides: TGTGCCACCCAGACAGGGCGGTTGGGAGAGACCCAGTACTTC.

The rearrangement links TRBV7-9 to TRBJ2-1; 10 bases fit TRBD2. The germline CDR1 and CDR2 sequences are SEHNR and FQNEAQ (reference sequence). The CDR3 covers 18 residues. V lost 2 bases to trimming and J lost 5 bases; unmatched junction nucleotides: 12. CDR3 sequence reads: CASSLKRRLAGSNNEQFF. CDR3 bases: TGTGCCAGCAGCTTAAAAAGGAGACTAGCGGGTTCTAACAATGAGCAGTTCTTC.

The gene calls are TRBV7-3 and TRBJ2-5; TRBD2 agrees at 9 bases. Trimming removed 1 base from V and 5 bases from J; junction bases left unmatched: 8. The CDR3 runs to 16 residues. CDR1 SGHTA and CDR2 FQGTGA come from the germline V gene. The CDR3 sequence: CASSLMSSGIGETQYF. The CDR3, as DNA: TGTGCCAGCAGCTTAATGTCTAGCGGGATAGGGGAGACCCAGTACTTC.

This clone has just a few counts. The rearrangement uses TRBV3-1 (or the pseudogene TRBV3-2) and TRBJ2-3, with TRBD1 matching over 10 bases. Germline CDR1 and CDR2: LGHDT and YNNKEL (reference sequence). The trim removed 8 bases at V and 6 bases at J, leaving 5 bases unmatched. The CDR3 spans 13 residues. CDR3 DNA sequence: TGTGCCAGCCGGGACAGGGGTGTGGATACGCAGTATTTT. Its protein is CASRDRGVDTQYF.

This sequence joins TRBV3-1 (or the pseudogene TRBV3-2) and TRBJ2-3; TRBD2 matches 10 bases. CDR1 is LGHDT and CDR2 is YNNKEL in the germline V gene (reference sequence). This CDR3 spans 14 amino acids. V trimming: 7 bases; J trimming: 6 bases; junction bases outside the gene matches: 7. CDR3 amino acids: CASTPAGGPDTQYF. Here the CDR3 DNA reads TGTGCCAGCACCCCAGCGGGAGGGCCGGATACGCAGTATTTT.

V is TRBV11-2 and J is TRBJ2-1, with TRBD2 matching over 10 bases. This CDR3 contains 15 residues. V dropped 1 base and J dropped 11; count of bases not matched to a gene: 8. The germline V gene has CDR1 SGHAT and CDR2 FQNNGV. CDR3 nucleotide sequence: TGTGCCAGCAGCTTAGTTGCTAGCGGGAGCGTCCAGCAGTTCTTC. Translated, it gives CASSLVASGSVQQFF. The entire variable domain, with the rest obtained from reference TRBV11-2 and TRBJ2-1, is as follows: EAGVAQSPRYKIIEKRQSVAFWCNPISGHATLYWYQQILGQGPKLLIQFQNNGVVDDSQLPKDRFSAERLKGVDSTLKIQPAKLEDSAVYLCASSLVASGSVQQFFGPGTRLTVL.

The V and J genes are TRBV19 and TRBJ2-1; D is possibly TRBD2 (6 bases). The CDR3 loop spans 18 amino acids. V was pared by 6 bases and J by 0 bases, with 21 bases between. From germline, CDR1 is LNHDA and CDR2 SQIVND (reference sequence). CDR3 residues: CASRGGVSGPSSYNEQFF. CDR3 bases: TGTGCCAGTAGGGGAGGAGTGAGCGGGCCGAGCTCCTACAATGAGCAGTTCTTC.

This clone was recorded once. The chain employs TRBV14 and TRBJ1-2, with 11 bases aligning to TRBD1. In germline, CDR1 is SGHDN, CDR2 FVKESK. The CDR3 loop spans 15 amino acids. J lost 7 bases, V lost 4 bases, and 8 bases had no gene match. The CDR3 spells CASSPRPDRGPGYTF. Written as DNA, the CDR3 is TGTGCCAGCAGCCCCAGACCGGACAGGGGGCCTGGCTACACCTTC.

In its sample, this clone was seen a few times. V and J are TRBV7-9 and TRBJ1-4; 8 bases are shared with TRBD1. Germline assignment: CDR1 SEHNR and CDR2 FQNEAQ (reference sequence). This CDR3 has 13 amino acids. Trimming cost V 5 bases and J 6 bases; bases outside gene matches: 2. This chain's CDR3 is CASSLTGDEKLFF. In DNA form, the CDR3 reads TGTGCCAGCAGCCTGACAGGGGATGAAAAACTGTTTTTT.

This chain connects TRBV19 to TRBJ2-1; D is uncertain. Between the trimmed V and J ends, which lost 9 bases and 1 base, there was a span of 10 bases. This CDR3 comprises 13 residues. The germline CDR1 and CDR2 sequences are LNHDA and SQIVND (reference sequence). CDR3 sequence: CARNWRSYNEQFF. DNA of the CDR3: TGTGCCAGGAACTGGCGGTCCTACAATGAGCAGTTCTTC.

This chain links TRBV3-1 (or the pseudogene TRBV3-2) with TRBJ1-1, with D possibly being TRBD1 (5 bases). This CDR3 region has 14 residues. The germline V gene has CDR1 LGHDT and CDR2 YNNKEL (reference sequence). The V and J ends lost 5 bases and 1 base respectively, with 11 bases between them. The CDR3 protein is CASSNLDRNTEAFF. DNA for the CDR3: TGTGCCAGCAGCAACCTCGACAGGAACACTGAAGCTTTCTTT.

V is TRBV11-2 and J is TRBJ2-1; D possibly corresponds to TRBD1 (6 bases). Trimming left V 2 bases short and J 0 bases short, with 17 bases between. The CDR3 runs 18 residues. The germline V gene has CDR1 SGHAT and CDR2 FQNNGV. The CDR3 protein is CASSLRTSADSSYNEQFF. The CDR3 DNA sequence: TGTGCCAGCAGCTTAAGGACGTCCGCGGACAGCTCCTACAATGAGCAGTTCTTC.

The chain employs TRBV9 and TRBJ1-3, with TRBD1 matching 7 bases. V trimming: 1 base; J trimming: 0 bases; junction bases outside the gene matches: 4. Germline lookup yields CDR1 SGDLS and CDR2 YYNGEE. This CDR3 is 16 amino acids long. In DNA form, the CDR3 reads TGTGCCAGCAGCGTATCAGGACAGGTCTCTGGAAACACCATATATTTT. It translates to CASSVSGQVSGNTIYF.

The chain uses TRBV25-1 and TRBJ2-3; 8 bases are shared with TRBD2. This CDR3 contains 15 residues. The junction had 7 bases not matched to a gene; V was cut back by 2 bases and J by 6 bases. CDR1 is MGHDK, CDR2 SYGVNS, per germline. CDR3 residues: CASSETSGSSDTQYF. The DNA of the CDR3 is TGTGCCAGCAGTGAAACCAGCGGGAGCTCTGATACGCAGTATTTT.

The V call is TRBV5-1, the J call TRBJ2-7, with TRBD1 identical over 10 bases. The CDR3 is 17 amino acids. From germline, CDR1 is SGHRS and CDR2 YFSETQ. The V segment lost 5 bases and the J segment 5 bases; nucleotides outside the gene matches: 16. The CDR3 DNA reads as TGCGCCAGCAGGGGGAGGACAGGGGGACTGGAATGGAACGAGCAGTACTTC. The encoded protein is CASRGRTGGLEWNEQYF. The full variable domain, its missing parts supplied by reference TRBV5-1 and TRBJ2-7, is KAGVTQTPRYLIKTRGQQVTLSCSPISGHRSVSWYQQTPGQGLQFLFEYFSETQRNKGNFPGRFSGRQFSNSRSEMNVSTLELGDSALYLCASRGRTGGLEWNEQYFGPGTRLTVT.

The V and J genes are TRBV7-9 and TRBJ2-4; 9 bases agree with TRBD1. The CDR3 sequence is 19 residues long. Germline-derived CDR1 and CDR2 are SEHNR and FQNEAQ (reference sequence). The junction had 17 bases not matched to a gene; V was cut back by 4 bases and J by 4 bases. The CDR3 region has the DNA TGTGCCAGCAGCTGGCCCCTAATGGACAGGGGAAATGAGAAAAACATTCAGTACTTC. It encodes CASSWPLMDRGNEKNIQYF.